Shown below are 10 T cell receptor beta chains from a single sample sequenced in a study of blood T cell repertoires in COVID-19. Libraries were prepared by immunoSEQ multiplex PCR; TCRdb keeps only in-frame clonotypes and omits some of them. The profile shows approximately 290,000 clones, approximately 90% of them singletons. Material for sequencing was peripheral blood. These receptors were collected from a man aged 25-45 years with acute or convalescent COVID-19.

This clone was detected only a few times. The chain recombines TRBV5-4 with TRBJ1-2; 9 bases align to TRBD1. V was pared by 3 bases and J by 6 bases, with 15 bases of the junction left unmatched. This CDR3 contains 17 residues. Germline CDR1 SGHNT, CDR2 YYREEE (reference sequence). Here the CDR3 reads CASSSGTGLKAPDGYTF. CDR3 nucleotides: TGTGCCAGCAGCTCCGGGACAGGGTTGAAAGCTCCGGATGGCTACACCTTC.

The V gene is TRBV30, the J gene TRBJ1-1; D might be TRBD1 (5 bases). The length of the CDR3 is 11 residues. Germline V gene sequence: CDR1 GTSNPN, CDR2 SVGIG (reference sequence). V was trimmed by 8 bases and J by 4 bases, leaving 11 bases between them. The CDR3 is CAGKGVTEAFF. CDR3 DNA sequence: TGTGCCGGCAAAGGGGTCACTGAAGCTTTCTTT.

The J gene is TRBJ2-5, the V gene TRBV7-8, with D perhaps matching TRBD1 (7 bases). This CDR3 is 16 amino acids long. The germline gives CDR1 SGHVS, CDR2 FQNEAQ. V lost 3 bases, J lost 5 bases, and 19 bases lay in between. CDR3 sequence (DNA): TGTGCCAGCAGCTTTGTGGCAGGGGGAGGTCGGGAGACCCAGTACTTC. It translates to CASSFVAGGGRETQYF.

The V gene is TRBV29-1, the J gene TRBJ1-3; 10 positions agree with TRBD1. The CDR3 loop spans 18 amino acids. V lost 3 bases to trimming and J lost 0 bases; unmatched junction nucleotides: 11. Per germline, CDR1 SQVTM and CDR2 ANQGSEA. The CDR3 nucleotides are TGCAGCGTTGATGCCGGGACAGGGGCCCTACGCTCTGGAAACACCATATATTTT. This gives the protein CSVDAGTGALRSGNTIYF.

The V gene is TRBV15, the J gene TRBJ1-1; TRBD1 might be the D (6 bases). Germline V gene lookup returns CDR1 LNHNV and CDR2 YYDKDF (reference sequence). With 4 bases removed from V and 2 bases from J, the gap between germline ends came to 17 bases. The CDR3 runs 16 residues. CDR3 loop: CATSKDPGQFNTEAFF. The CDR3 coding sequence is TGTGCCACCAGCAAAGACCCTGGACAGTTTAACACTGAAGCTTTCTTT.

V usage is TRBV27 and J usage is TRBJ1-6; D is uncertain. In germline, CDR1 is MNHEY, CDR2 SMNVEV (reference sequence). V was cut by 2 bases and J by 3 bases, with 11 bases left in between. The CDR3 contains 16 residues. For the CDR3, the DNA is TGTGCCAGCAGTTTAAATTGGCACCGCTATAATTCACCCCTCCACTTT. Translated, it gives CASSLNWHRYNSPLHF.

V usage is TRBV29-1 and J usage is TRBJ1-1, with D unresolved. The CDR3 contains 13 residues. Germline CDR1 reads SQVTM; CDR2 reads ANQGSEA. V lost 6 bases to trimming and J lost 1 base, with 12 bases between them. The CDR3: CSVPRVENTEAFF. CDR3 DNA: TGCAGCGTGCCTCGAGTTGAGAACACTGAAGCTTTCTTT.

The chain employs TRBV2 and TRBJ2-2, with 9 bases lining up with TRBD2. Trimming at V came to 6 bases and at J to 5 bases, leaving 10 bases not matched to a gene. The CDR3 covers 16 residues. Germline V gene data show CDR1 as SNHLY and CDR2 as FYNNEI. This CDR3 is CASRNSGSPRTGELFF. The CDR3 DNA reads as TGTGCCAGCAGGAATAGCGGGAGCCCTCGGACCGGGGAGCTGTTTTTT.

The V call is TRBV3-1 (or the pseudogene TRBV3-2), the J call TRBJ1-6; D possibly corresponds to TRBD1 (5 bases). With 1 base removed from V and 6 bases from J, the gap between germline ends came to 7 bases. Germline loops: CDR1 LGHDT, CDR2 YNNKEL (reference sequence). The CDR3 runs 14 residues. CDR3 coding DNA: TGTGCCAGCAGCCAAGGACAGACTAATTCACCCCTCCACTTT. Protein: CASSQGQTNSPLHF.

The genes are TRBV6-6 and TRBJ1-1, with D perhaps TRBD1 (5 bases). The germline V and J ends were trimmed by 11 bases and 2 bases, with 15 bases remaining between them. Germline V gene data show CDR1 as MNHNY and CDR2 as SVGAGI (reference sequence). The CDR3 has 13 amino acids. CDR3 sequence (DNA): TGTGCCGCCAGCAGGGAGGGAAACACTGAAGCTTTCTTT. Encoded protein: CAASREGNTEAFF.